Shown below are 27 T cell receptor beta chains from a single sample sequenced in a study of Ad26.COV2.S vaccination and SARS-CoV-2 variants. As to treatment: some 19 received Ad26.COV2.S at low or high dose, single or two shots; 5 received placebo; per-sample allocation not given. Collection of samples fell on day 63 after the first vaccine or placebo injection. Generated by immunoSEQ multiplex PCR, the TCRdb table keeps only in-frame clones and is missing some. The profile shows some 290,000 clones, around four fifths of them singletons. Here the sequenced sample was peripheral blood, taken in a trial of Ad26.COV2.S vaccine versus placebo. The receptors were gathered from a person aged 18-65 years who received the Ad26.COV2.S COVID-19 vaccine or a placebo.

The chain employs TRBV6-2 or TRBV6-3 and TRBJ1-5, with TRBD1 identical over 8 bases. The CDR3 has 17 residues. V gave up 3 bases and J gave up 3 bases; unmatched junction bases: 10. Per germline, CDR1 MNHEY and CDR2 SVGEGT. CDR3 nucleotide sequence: TGTGCCAGCAGTTATCACTACGGACAGGGTGACAATCAGCCCCAGCATTTT. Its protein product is CASSYHYGQGDNQPQHF.

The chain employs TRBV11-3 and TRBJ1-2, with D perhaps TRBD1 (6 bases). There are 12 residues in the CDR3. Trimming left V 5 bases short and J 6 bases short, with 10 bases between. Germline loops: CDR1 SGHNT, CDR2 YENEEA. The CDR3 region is CASSQQGNGYTF. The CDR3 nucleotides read TGTGCCAGCAGCCAACAGGGTAATGGCTACACCTTC.

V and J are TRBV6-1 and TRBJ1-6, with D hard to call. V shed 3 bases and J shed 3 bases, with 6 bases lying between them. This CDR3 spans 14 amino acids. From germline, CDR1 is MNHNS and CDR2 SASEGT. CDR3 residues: CASSDGGYNSPLHF. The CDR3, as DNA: TGTGCCAGCAGTGACGGCGGCTATAATTCACCCCTCCACTTT.

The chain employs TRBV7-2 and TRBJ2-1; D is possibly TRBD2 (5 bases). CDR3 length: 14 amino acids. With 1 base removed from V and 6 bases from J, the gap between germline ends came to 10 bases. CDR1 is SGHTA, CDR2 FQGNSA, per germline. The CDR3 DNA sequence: TGTGCCAGCAGCTTAGTGCTAGCTGGCAATGAGCAGTTCTTC. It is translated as CASSLVLAGNEQFF.

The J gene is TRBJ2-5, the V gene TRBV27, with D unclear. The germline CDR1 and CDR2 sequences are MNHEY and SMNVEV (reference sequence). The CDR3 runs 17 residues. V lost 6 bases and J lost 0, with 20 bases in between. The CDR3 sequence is CASRSLTSTLYQETQYF. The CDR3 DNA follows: TGTGCCAGCAGGAGCCTCACCTCGACACTTTACCAAGAGACCCAGTACTTC.

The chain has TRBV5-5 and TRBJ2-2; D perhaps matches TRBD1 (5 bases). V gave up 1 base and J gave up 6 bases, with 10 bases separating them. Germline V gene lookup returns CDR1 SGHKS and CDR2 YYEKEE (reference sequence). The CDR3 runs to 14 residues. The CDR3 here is CASSLISGSGELFF. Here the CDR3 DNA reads TGTGCCAGCAGCTTGATCTCAGGGTCCGGGGAGCTGTTTTTT.

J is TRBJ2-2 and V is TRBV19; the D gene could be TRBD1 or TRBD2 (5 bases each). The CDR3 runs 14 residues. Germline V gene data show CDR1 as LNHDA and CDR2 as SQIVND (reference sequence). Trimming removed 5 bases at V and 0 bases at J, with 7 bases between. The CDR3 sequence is CASSPGPNTGELFF. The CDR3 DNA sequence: TGTGCCAGTAGTCCGGGGCCGAACACCGGGGAGCTGTTTTTT.

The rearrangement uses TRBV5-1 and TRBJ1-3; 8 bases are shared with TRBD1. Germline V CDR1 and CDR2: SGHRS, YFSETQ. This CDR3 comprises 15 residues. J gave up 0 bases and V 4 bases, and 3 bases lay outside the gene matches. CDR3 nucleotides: TGCGCCAGCAGCATAACAGGGGGCTCTGGAAACACCATATATTTT. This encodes CASSITGGSGNTIYF.

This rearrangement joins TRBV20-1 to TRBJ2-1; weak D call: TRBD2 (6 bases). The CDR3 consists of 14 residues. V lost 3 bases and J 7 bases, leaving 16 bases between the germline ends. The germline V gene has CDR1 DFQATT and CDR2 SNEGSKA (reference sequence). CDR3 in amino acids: CSASSTSPGNEQFF. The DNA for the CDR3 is TGCAGTGCTAGTTCGACTAGTCCCGGGAATGAGCAGTTCTTC.

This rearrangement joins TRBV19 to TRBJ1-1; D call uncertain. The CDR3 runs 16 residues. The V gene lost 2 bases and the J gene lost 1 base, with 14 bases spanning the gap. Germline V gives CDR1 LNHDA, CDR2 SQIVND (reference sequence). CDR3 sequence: CASSILVVTGNTEAFF. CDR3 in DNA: TGTGCCAGTAGTATACTAGTAGTCACCGGGAACACTGAAGCTTTCTTT.

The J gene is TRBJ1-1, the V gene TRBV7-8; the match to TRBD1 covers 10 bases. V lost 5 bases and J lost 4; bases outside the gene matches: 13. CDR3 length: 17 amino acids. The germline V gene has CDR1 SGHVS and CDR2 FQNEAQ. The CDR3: CASSPRDRGGRGTEAFF. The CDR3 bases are TGTGCCAGCAGCCCCCGGGACAGGGGAGGGAGGGGCACTGAAGCTTTCTTT.

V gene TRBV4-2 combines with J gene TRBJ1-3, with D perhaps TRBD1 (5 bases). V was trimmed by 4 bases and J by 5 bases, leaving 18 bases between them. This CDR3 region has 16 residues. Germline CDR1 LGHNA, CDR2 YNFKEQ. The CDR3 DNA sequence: TGTGCCAGCAGCCTTTCGGGGGGGGATTGGAGAAACACCATATATTTT. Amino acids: CASSLSGGDWRNTIYF.

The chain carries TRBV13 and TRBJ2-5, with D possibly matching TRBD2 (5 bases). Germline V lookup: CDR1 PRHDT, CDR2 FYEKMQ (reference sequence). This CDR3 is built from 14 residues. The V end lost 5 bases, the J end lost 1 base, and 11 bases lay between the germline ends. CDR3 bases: TGTGCCAGCAGCCCTGGGAGAGTCCAAGAGACCCAGTACTTC. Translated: CASSPGRVQETQYF.

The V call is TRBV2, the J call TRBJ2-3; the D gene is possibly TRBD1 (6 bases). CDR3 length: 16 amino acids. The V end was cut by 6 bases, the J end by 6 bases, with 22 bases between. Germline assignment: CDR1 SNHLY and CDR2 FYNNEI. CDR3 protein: CASSQQVDSSPDTQYF. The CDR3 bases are TGTGCCAGCAGCCAACAGGTGGACAGCTCACCGGATACGCAGTATTTT.

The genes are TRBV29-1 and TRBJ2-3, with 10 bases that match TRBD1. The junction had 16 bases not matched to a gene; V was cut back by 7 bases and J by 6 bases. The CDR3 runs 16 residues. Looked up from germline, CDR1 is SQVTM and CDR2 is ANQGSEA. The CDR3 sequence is CSAPGQGDRPSDTQYF. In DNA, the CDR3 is TGCAGCGCCCCTGGACAGGGGGACAGACCTTCGGATACGCAGTATTTT.

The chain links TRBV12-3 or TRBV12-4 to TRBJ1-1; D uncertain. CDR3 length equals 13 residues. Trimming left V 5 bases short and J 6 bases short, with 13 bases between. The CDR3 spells CASSLREVPEAFF. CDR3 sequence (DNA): TGTGCCAGCAGTCTGAGAGAAGTCCCTGAAGCTTTCTTT.

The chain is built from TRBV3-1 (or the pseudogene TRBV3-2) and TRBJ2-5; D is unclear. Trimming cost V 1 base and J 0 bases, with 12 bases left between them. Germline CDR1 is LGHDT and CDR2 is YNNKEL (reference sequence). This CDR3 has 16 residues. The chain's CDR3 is CASSQGNSVYQETQYF. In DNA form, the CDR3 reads TGTGCCAGCAGCCAAGGGAACAGTGTGTACCAAGAGACCCAGTACTTC.

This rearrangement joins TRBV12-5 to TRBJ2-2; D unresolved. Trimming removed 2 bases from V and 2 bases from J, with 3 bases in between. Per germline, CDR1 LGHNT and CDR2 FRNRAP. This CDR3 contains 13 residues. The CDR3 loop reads CASGLPNTGELFF. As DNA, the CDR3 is TGTGCTAGTGGTTTGCCAAACACCGGGGAGCTGTTTTTT. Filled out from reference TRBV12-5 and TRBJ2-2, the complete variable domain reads DARVTQTPRHKVTEMGQEVTMRCQPILGHNTVFWYRQTMMQGLELLAYFRNRAPLDDSGMPKDRFSAEMPDATLATLKIQPSEPRDSAVYFCASGLPNTGELFFGEGSRLTVL.

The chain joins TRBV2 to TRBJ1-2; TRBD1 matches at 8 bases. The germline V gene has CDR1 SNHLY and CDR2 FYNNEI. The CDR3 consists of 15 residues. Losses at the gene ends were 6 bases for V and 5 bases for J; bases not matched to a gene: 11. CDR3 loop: CASRPEGTGTYGYTF. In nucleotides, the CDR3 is TGTGCCAGCAGGCCTGAAGGGACAGGCACTTATGGCTACACCTTC.

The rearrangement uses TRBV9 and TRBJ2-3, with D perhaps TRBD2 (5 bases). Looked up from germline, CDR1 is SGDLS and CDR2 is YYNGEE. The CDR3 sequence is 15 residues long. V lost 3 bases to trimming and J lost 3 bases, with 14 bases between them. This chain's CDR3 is CASSGLATGTDTQYF. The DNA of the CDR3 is TGTGCCAGCAGCGGATTAGCGACCGGGACAGATACGCAGTATTTT.

Written as DNA, the CDR3 is TGTGCCAGCAGACGAGAGGGGCTGTATGAAAAACTGTTTTTT. Translation gives CASRREGLYEKLFF. The V call is TRBV7-9, the J call TRBJ1-4; D may be TRBD1 (5 bases). Trimming stripped 6 bases from V and 6 bases from J, with 14 bases between. CDR3 length: 14 residues. In germline, CDR1 is SEHNR, CDR2 FQNEAQ (reference sequence).

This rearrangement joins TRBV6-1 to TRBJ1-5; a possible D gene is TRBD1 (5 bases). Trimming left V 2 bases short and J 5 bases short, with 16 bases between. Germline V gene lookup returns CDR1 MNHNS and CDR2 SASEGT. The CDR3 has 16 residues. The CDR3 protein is CASSEKVAGNYQPQHF. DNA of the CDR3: TGTGCCAGCAGTGAAAAGGTCGCAGGGAATTATCAGCCCCAGCATTTT.

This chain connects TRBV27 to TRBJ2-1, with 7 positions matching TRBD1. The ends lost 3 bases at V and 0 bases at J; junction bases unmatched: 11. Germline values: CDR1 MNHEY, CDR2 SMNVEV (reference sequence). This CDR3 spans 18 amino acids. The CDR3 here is CASSFRTGRTSSYNEQFF. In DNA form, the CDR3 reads TGTGCCAGCAGTTTTAGGACAGGTCGCACAAGCTCCTACAATGAGCAGTTCTTC.

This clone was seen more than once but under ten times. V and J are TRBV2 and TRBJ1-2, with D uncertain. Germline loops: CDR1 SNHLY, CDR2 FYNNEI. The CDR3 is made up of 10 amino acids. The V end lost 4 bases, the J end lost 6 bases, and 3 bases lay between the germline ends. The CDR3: CASSGNGYTF. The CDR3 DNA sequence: TGTGCCAGCAGTGGTAATGGCTACACCTTC.

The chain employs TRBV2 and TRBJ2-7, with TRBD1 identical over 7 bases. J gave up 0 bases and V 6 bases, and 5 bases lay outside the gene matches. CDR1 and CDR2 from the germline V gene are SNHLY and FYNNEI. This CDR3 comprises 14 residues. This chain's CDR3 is CASSLQGVSYEQYF. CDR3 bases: TGTGCCAGCAGCCTGCAGGGGGTCTCCTACGAGCAGTACTTC.

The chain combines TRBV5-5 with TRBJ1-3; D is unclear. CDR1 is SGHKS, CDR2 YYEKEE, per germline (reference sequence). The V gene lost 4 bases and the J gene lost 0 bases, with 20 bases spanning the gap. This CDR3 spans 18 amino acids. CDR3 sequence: CASSVSLGSPLSGNTIYF. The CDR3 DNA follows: TGTGCCAGCAGCGTCTCACTTGGCTCCCCCCTCTCTGGAAACACCATATATTTT. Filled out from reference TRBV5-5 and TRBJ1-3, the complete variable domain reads DAGVTQSPTHLIKTRGQQVTLRCSPISGHKSVSWYQQVLGQGPQFIFQYYEKEERGRGNFPDRFSARQFPNYSSELNVNALLLGDSALYLCASSVSLGSPLSGNTIYFGEGSWLTVV.

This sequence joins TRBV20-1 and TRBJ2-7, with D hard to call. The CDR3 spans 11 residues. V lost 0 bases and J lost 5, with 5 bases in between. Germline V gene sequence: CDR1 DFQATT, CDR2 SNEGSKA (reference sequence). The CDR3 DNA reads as TGCAGTGCTAGAGATGGGCACGAGCAGTACTTC. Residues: CSARDGHEQYF.